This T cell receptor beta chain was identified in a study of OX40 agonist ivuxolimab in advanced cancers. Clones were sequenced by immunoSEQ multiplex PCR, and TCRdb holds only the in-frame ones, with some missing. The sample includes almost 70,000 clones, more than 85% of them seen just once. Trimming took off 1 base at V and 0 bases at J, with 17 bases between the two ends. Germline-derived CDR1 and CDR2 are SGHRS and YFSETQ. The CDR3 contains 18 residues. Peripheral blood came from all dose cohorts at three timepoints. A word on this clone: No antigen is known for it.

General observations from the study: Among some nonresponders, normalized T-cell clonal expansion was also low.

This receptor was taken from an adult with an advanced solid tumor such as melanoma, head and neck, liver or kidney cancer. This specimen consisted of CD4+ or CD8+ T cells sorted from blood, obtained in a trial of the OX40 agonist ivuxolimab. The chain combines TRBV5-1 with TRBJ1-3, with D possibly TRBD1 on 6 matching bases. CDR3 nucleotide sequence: TGCGCCAGCAGCTTGTTAGGGGACATCTATCCCTCTGGAAACACCATATATTTT. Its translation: CASSLLGDIYPSGNTIYF.